What follows describes a single T cell receptor beta chain. Antigen unknown. Only in-frame clones appear in the TCRdb table, and some are missing; sequencing was by immunoSEQ multiplex PCR. The table lists roughly 71,000 clones, around 93% of them singletons, with approximately 14% in the top ten. The data stem from a study of OX40 agonist ivuxolimab in advanced cancers. Findings and caveats of the study: Partial responders at 0.1-3.0 mg/kg showed near-lowest clonal expansion.

The V and J ends lost 3 bases and 2 bases, in that order; junction bases with no gene match: 5. Germline loops: CDR1 SGDLS, CDR2 YYNGEE. The CDR3 is 15 amino acids. The material sequenced was CD4+ or CD8+ T cells sorted from blood, taken in a trial of the OX40 agonist ivuxolimab. This chain links TRBV9 with TRBJ2-7, with 10 bases fitting TRBD1. This sequence was found in an adult with an advanced solid tumor such as melanoma, head and neck, liver or kidney cancer. The CDR3 DNA is TGTGCCAGCAGCGCCTCCGGGACAGGGGCCTACGAGCAGTACTTC. It yields the protein CASSASGTGAYEQYF. The full variable domain, in which reference TRBV9 and TRBJ2-7 provide the parts outside the CDR3, is DSGVTQTPKHLITATGQRVTLRCSPRSGDLSVYWYQQSLDQGLQFLIQYYNGEERAKGNILERFSAQQFPDLHSELNLSSLELGDSALYFCASSASGTGAYEQYFGPGTRLTVT.